The 21 T cell receptor beta chains below were found in one sample sequenced in a study of vaccination effects on CD4 cells after COVID-19. The antigens these receptors bind are not known. Antigen-specific CD4+ T cell clonotypes were called by their expansion after viral peptide-pool culture in ViraFEST. Upon completion of about eleven days in culture, CD4+ T cells were isolated. Negative nucleocapsid antibody tests before and after vaccination confirmed no previous SARS-CoV-2 infection. TCRdb keeps only in-frame clones here, not all; method: immunoSEQ multiplex PCR. The data contain some 22,000 clones, roughly two thirds of them seen just once; the ten biggest clones take up roughly 25%. Here the sequenced sample was CD4+ T cells from PBMCs cultured with HCoV-NL63 spike peptides, taken before COVID-19 vaccination. The source of these receptors is a human donor who received a COVID-19 vaccine.

The genes are TRBV3-1 (or the pseudogene TRBV3-2) and TRBJ1-1, with D possibly being TRBD1 (6 bases). Germline CDR1 and CDR2: LGHDT and YNNKEL (reference sequence). V lost 4 bases, J lost 5 bases, and 8 bases lay in between. The CDR3 has 12 residues. CDR3 DNA: TGTGCCAGCAGCCGCCAGGGGACTGAAGCTTTCTTT. Its protein is CASSRQGTEAFF.

This chain uses TRBV6-2 or TRBV6-3 with TRBJ2-3, with D perhaps matching TRBD2 (6 bases). The V gene's germline CDR1 is MNHEY and CDR2 SVGEGT. The ends were cut back, 3 bases at V and 2 bases at J, with 18 bases in the middle. The CDR3 contains 17 residues. The chain's CDR3 is CASSYVRWGDYTDTQYF. CDR3 nucleotides: TGTGCCAGCAGTTATGTCAGGTGGGGGGATTACACAGATACGCAGTATTTT.

This clone was detected once. V is TRBV5-1 and J is TRBJ2-7; the D is unclear. Trimming shortened V by 0 bases and J by 3 bases, and 13 bases separated the two germline ends. The CDR3 length is 15 residues. CDR1 and CDR2 (germline): SGHRS, YFSETQ. CDR3 bases: TGCGCCAGCAGCTTGGTCGTAAACAGTGGCTACGAGCAGTACTTC. Its protein is CASSLVVNSGYEQYF.

J is TRBJ2-5 and V is TRBV11-2, with D perhaps assigned TRBD1 or TRBD2 (6 bases each). V lost 6 bases and J lost 3, with 20 bases in between. The CDR3 totals 16 residues. CDR1 and CDR2 (germline): SGHAT, FQNNGV. The CDR3 loop reads CASSPRGRGEEETQYF. CDR3 DNA sequence: TGTGCCAGCAGTCCGAGAGGAAGGGGGGAGGAAGAGACCCAGTACTTC. Looking up the rest from reference TRBV11-2 and TRBJ2-5 gives the full variable domain: EAGVAQSPRYKIIEKRQSVAFWCNPISGHATLYWYQQILGQGPKLLIQFQNNGVVDDSQLPKDRFSAERLKGVDSTLKIQPAKLEDSAVYLCASSPRGRGEEETQYFGPGTRLLVL.

The chain recombines TRBV18 with TRBJ1-1, with 7 bases lining up with TRBD1. This CDR3 contains 15 residues. The germline V gene encodes CDR1 KGHSH and CDR2 LQKENI. With 6 bases clipped from V and 2 bases from J, the junction kept 9 bases outside the gene matches. The CDR3 sequence: CASSEYGQVNTEAFF. CDR3 coding DNA: TGTGCCAGCTCCGAGTATGGACAGGTTAACACTGAAGCTTTCTTT.

This sequence joins TRBV6-5 and TRBJ1-1; a weak D match, TRBD1 (5 bases). This CDR3 is built from 14 residues. The germline gives CDR1 MNHEY, CDR2 SVGAGI. The V and J ends lost 3 bases and 1 base respectively, with 9 bases between them. CDR3 residues: CASSYGQRNTEAFF. CDR3 sequence (DNA): TGTGCCAGCAGTTATGGACAAAGGAACACTGAAGCTTTCTTT.

The chain has TRBV21-1 and TRBJ1-5. TRBV21-1 is marked as a pseudogene. The CDR3 contains 16 residues. The CDR3 reads CAGHLTLGVGNQPQHF. CDR3 coding DNA: TGTGCCGGCCACCTGACCTTGGGAGTGGGCAATCAGCCCCAGCATTTT.

As regards this clone: At one end, the junction sequence differs from germline, possibly due to a read error. This rearrangement joins TRBV7-7 to TRBJ2-5; 7 bases are shared with TRBD2. The CDR3 spans 14 residues. From germline, CDR1 is SSHAT and CDR2 FNYEAQ (reference sequence). The CDR3 is CASSQSGNQETQYF. DNA for the CDR3: TGTGCTAGCAGCCAAAGCGGGAACCAAGAGACCCAGTACTTC.

The chain combines TRBV21-1 with TRBJ2-7; the D call of TRBD2 is as the table states it, not checked on the DNA. TRBV21-1 is deemed a pseudogene. This CDR3 comprises 15 residues. The CDR3 DNA follows: TGTGCCAGCAGCAAAGGAGTACTAGCGGGGGGGGAGCAGTACTTC. Amino acids: CASSKGVLAGGEQYF.

V and J are TRBV28 and TRBJ1-6, with TRBD1 as a possible D gene (5 bases). The CDR3 is 14 residues long. Trimming left V 5 bases short and J 17 bases short, with 22 bases between. Germline V gives CDR1 MDHEN, CDR2 SYDVKM. The CDR3 DNA sequence: TGTGCCAGCAGTCCCCCTCGGGACTCCTGGTTCTTCCACTTT. It specifies CASSPPRDSWFFHF.

The chain couples TRBV19 to TRBJ1-2, with 9 bases aligning to TRBD1. J gave up 2 bases and V 5 bases, and 12 bases lay outside the gene matches. From germline, CDR1 is LNHDA and CDR2 SQIVND (reference sequence). The CDR3 is 17 residues long. The CDR3 DNA is TGTGCCAGTAGTCCTCGGACAGGGGCCATCACCAACTATGGCTACACCTTC. Translating gives CASSPRTGAITNYGYTF. Using reference TRBV19 and TRBJ1-2 for the parts outside the CDR3, the full variable domain is DGGITQSPKYLFRKEGQNVTLSCEQNLNHDAMYWYRQDPGQGLRLIYYSQIVNDFQKGDIAEGYSVSREKKESFPLTVTSAQKNPTAFYLCASSPRTGAITNYGYTFGSGTRLTVV.

This chain connects TRBV5-6 to TRBJ1-4; D not certain. This CDR3 spans 14 amino acids. V was trimmed by 2 bases and J by 6 bases, leaving 11 bases between them. From germline, CDR1 is SGHDT and CDR2 YYEEEE. The CDR3 region has the DNA TGTGCCAGCAGCTTCGGCAGCCCCTATGAAAAACTGTTTTTT. Amino acid sequence: CASSFGSPYEKLFF.

The genes are TRBV27 and TRBJ2-3, with D perhaps matching TRBD1 (6 bases). The CDR3 is made up of 16 amino acids. V was shortened by 2 bases and J by 1 base, with 13 bases between the two germline ends. Germline CDR1 and CDR2: MNHEY and SMNVEV (reference sequence). The CDR3 protein is CASSLRVTGRTDTQYF. The CDR3 region has the DNA TGTGCCAGCAGTTTAAGGGTGACAGGCCGCACAGATACGCAGTATTTT.

The chain recombines TRBV2 with TRBJ1-1; TRBD1 matches 7 bases. CDR1 is SNHLY and CDR2 is FYNNEI in the germline V gene. The CDR3 runs to 13 residues. V trimming: 6 bases; J trimming: 3 bases; junction bases outside the gene matches: 4. CDR3 region: CASSRQGDTEAFF. The CDR3 DNA is TGTGCCAGCAGCCGACAGGGAGACACTGAAGCTTTCTTT.

This clone is a singleton in its sample. This rearrangement joins TRBV19 to TRBJ2-3, with a weak D call TRBD1 (6 bases). This CDR3 is built from 14 residues. CDR1 and CDR2 from the germline V gene are LNHDA and SQIVND (reference sequence). Between the trimmed V and J ends, which lost 4 bases and 1 base, there was a span of 9 bases. The CDR3 loop is CASSKQGGTDTQYF. Here the CDR3 DNA reads TGTGCCAGTAGTAAACAGGGAGGCACAGATACGCAGTATTTT. Complete variable domain (other parts from reference TRBV19 and TRBJ2-3): DGGITQSPKYLFRKEGQNVTLSCEQNLNHDAMYWYRQDPGQGLRLIYYSQIVNDFQKGDIAEGYSVSREKKESFPLTVTSAQKNPTAFYLCASSKQGGTDTQYFGPGTRLTVL.

The V and J genes are TRBV7-2 and TRBJ1-3; D is uncertain. Trimming took off 2 bases at V and 0 bases at J, with 11 bases between the two ends. In germline, CDR1 is SGHTA, CDR2 FQGNSA. The CDR3 contains 16 residues. CDR3 in DNA: TGTGCCAGCAGCTTACTTCTCCCCCTCTCTGGAAACACCATATATTTT. Translated, it gives CASSLLLPLSGNTIYF.

The J gene is TRBJ2-2, the V gene TRBV6-5; perhaps TRBD2 as D (5 bases). Germline V CDR1 and CDR2: MNHEY, SVGAGI. V was pared by 7 bases and J by 6 bases, with 9 bases between. The CDR3 is made up of 12 amino acids. CDR3 coding DNA: TGTGCCAGCAAGGTGGGAGCCGGGGAGCTGTTTTTT. It codes for CASKVGAGELFF.

This clone was detected once. J is TRBJ1-1 and V is TRBV7-8, with TRBD1 identical over 8 bases. Germline V lookup: CDR1 SGHVS, CDR2 FQNEAQ. CDR3 length: 15 residues. The junction had 4 bases not matched to a gene; V was cut back by 3 bases and J by 1 base. This CDR3 is CASSFDRGWNTEAFF. CDR3 nucleotide sequence: TGTGCCAGCAGCTTTGACAGGGGATGGAACACTGAAGCTTTCTTT.

The chain's CDR3 is CASSLQQGPNTGELFF. The CDR3 nucleotides read TGCGCCAGCAGCTTGCAACAGGGCCCGAACACCGGGGAGCTGTTTTTT. The genes are TRBV5-1 and TRBJ2-2, with D maybe TRBD1 (6 bases). Between the trimmed V and J ends, which lost 1 base and 0 bases, there was a span of 10 bases. Per germline, CDR1 SGHRS and CDR2 YFSETQ. This CDR3 comprises 16 residues.

The V call is TRBV7-2, the J call TRBJ1-1; no definite D call. The CDR3 covers 13 residues. V lost 2 bases, J lost 4 bases, and 8 bases lay in between. CDR1 is SGHTA, CDR2 FQGNSA, per germline. As DNA, the CDR3 is TGTGCCAGCAGCTTACGGCAGATCACTGAAGCTTTCTTT. As protein: CASSLRQITEAFF.

Regarding this clone: One end of the junction does not line up with germline, which may come from a read error. CDR3 bases: TGCGCAAGCAGAGGAGTAGGTGAGCAGTTCTTC. It encodes CASRGVGEQFF. The chain recombines TRBV4-3 with TRBJ2-1; D uncertain. Germline CDR1 reads LGHNA; CDR2 reads YSLEER. The CDR3 extends over 11 amino acids.